This TCR beta chain was recorded in a study of Ad26.COV2.S vaccination and SARS-CoV-2 variants. Regarding the study as a whole: Measurement of non-spike TCR breadth gave similar results in vaccine and placebo recipients.

Treatment described: some 20 received Ad26.COV2.S at low or high dose, single or two shots; 5 received placebo; per-sample allocation not given. Day 63 following the first vaccine or placebo injection was when the samples were taken. An adult of 18-55 years in Boston served as donor. This CDR3 contains 13 residues. V lost 2 bases and J lost 7; bases outside the gene matches: 3. CDR1 MNHEY and CDR2 SVGAGI come from the germline V gene. Sequencing was performed with immunoSEQ multiplex PCR; in TCRdb, only in-frame clones are kept and a portion is missing. The sample consists of approximately 400,000 clones, 83% of them appearing once. This clone was seen ten or more times. Its target is not known.

The specimen comprised peripheral blood, sampled in a trial of Ad26.COV2.S vaccine versus placebo. The chain has TRBV6-5 and TRBJ1-1; 8 nucleotides match TRBD1. This receptor was taken from a person between 18 and 59 years old who received the Ad26.COV2.S COVID-19 vaccine or a placebo. Here the CDR3 DNA reads TGTGCCAGCAGTTACCAGGGGGCGGTTGAAGCTTTCTTT. It codes for CASSYQGAVEAFF.